The 26 T cell receptor beta chains below come from one sample, sequenced in a study of shared clonotypes between healthy human individuals. Only in-frame clones appear in the TCRdb table, and some are missing; sequencing was by immunoSEQ multiplex PCR. This sample has about 2,500,000 clones, with about 92% found just once. Material for sequencing was naive CD4+ T cells sorted from blood. Subset of the sample: CD45RA+ positively selected. These receptors all come from a man aged 18 to 29 in good health.

In its sample, this clone was seen once. The genes are TRBV28 and TRBJ2-5; 11 nucleotides line up with TRBD1. The V segment lost 6 bases and the J segment 5 bases; nucleotides outside the gene matches: 8. The germline V gene has CDR1 MDHEN and CDR2 SYDVKM. The CDR3 is made up of 15 amino acids. DNA for the CDR3: TGTGCCAGCAGCCCTGGGACAGGGGGTTGGGAGACCCAGTACTTC. This codes for CASSPGTGGWETQYF.

The chain joins TRBV7-8 to TRBJ2-2; the match to TRBD2 covers 13 bases. Losses at the gene ends were 5 bases for V and 6 bases for J; bases not matched to a gene: 6. This CDR3 comprises 16 residues. Germline assignment: CDR1 SGHVS and CDR2 FQNEAQ. CDR3 sequence: CASSLGTSGISGELFF. In DNA form, the CDR3 reads TGTGCCAGCAGCCTTGGGACTAGCGGGATCTCCGGGGAGCTGTTTTTT.

A remark on this clone: The sample holds other DNA sequences that translate to the same CDR3. The V call is TRBV5-1, the J call TRBJ2-5, with TRBD1 matching 9 bases. CDR3 length: 15 residues. Germline V lookup: CDR1 SGHRS, CDR2 YFSETQ. Trimming removed 0 bases from V and 1 base from J; junction bases left unmatched: 1. For the CDR3, the DNA is TGCGCCAGCAGCTTGGGGGGACAGGGCCAAGAGACCCAGTACTTC. The encoded protein is CASSLGGQGQETQYF.

This chain connects TRBV5-4 to TRBJ1-1; 7 positions agree with TRBD1. The CDR3 consists of 13 residues. J gave up 0 bases and V 7 bases, and 3 bases lay outside the gene matches. Germline V gene data show CDR1 as SGHNT and CDR2 as YYREEE (reference sequence). CDR3 nucleotide sequence: TGTGCCAGCCAGGGGGGGATGAACACTGAAGCTTTCTTT. Protein: CASQGGMNTEAFF.

J is TRBJ1-1 and V is TRBV6-1, with 7 bases that match TRBD1. CDR1 is MNHNS, CDR2 SASEGT, per germline. J was trimmed by 3 bases and V by 4 bases; bases with no gene match: 14. CDR3 size: 17 residues. In nucleotides, the CDR3 is TGTGCCAGCAGTGTCCAGACAGGGATTCCTTCGGACACTGAAGCTTTCTTT. Translating it yields CASSVQTGIPSDTEAFF.

Here the CDR3 reads CASSADSNQPQHF. The CDR3 DNA sequence: TGCGCCAGCAGCGCGGACAGCAATCAGCCCCAGCATTTT. V gene TRBV4-1 combines with J gene TRBJ1-5; D is ambiguous. Germline CDR1 MGHRA, CDR2 YSYEKL. Trimming stripped 5 bases from V and 1 base from J, with 6 bases between. CDR3 length: 13 residues.

This clone occurred a few times. The V and J genes are TRBV19 and TRBJ2-2; D is unclear. V gave up 6 bases and J gave up 6 bases, with 5 bases separating them. Germline V lookup: CDR1 LNHDA, CDR2 SQIVND (reference sequence). This CDR3 region has 11 residues. CDR3 sequence (DNA): TGTGCCAGTAGAACAGCCGGGGAGCTGTTTTTT. This gives the protein CASRTAGELFF.

V and J are TRBV30 and TRBJ2-7, with D hard to call. The CDR3 is 13 residues long. Germline V lookup: CDR1 GTSNPN, CDR2 SVGIG (reference sequence). V was trimmed by 4 bases and J by 7 bases, leaving 17 bases between them. CDR3 bases: TGTGCCTGGACCGATATGAACCTAGGGGAGCAGTACTTC. Protein: CAWTDMNLGEQYF. The full variable domain, its missing parts supplied by reference TRBV30 and TRBJ2-7, is SQTIHQWPATLVQPVGSPLSLECTVEGTSNPNLYWYRQAAGRGLQLLFYSVGIGQISSEVPQNLSASRPQDRQFILSSKKLLLSDSGFYLCAWTDMNLGEQYFGPGTRLTVT.

The rearrangement uses TRBV11-2 and TRBJ1-5; no clear D. Germline CDR1 reads SGHAT; CDR2 reads FQNNGV. The CDR3 has 13 amino acids. V was cut by 5 bases and J by 4 bases, with 9 bases left in between. The chain's CDR3 is CASSPTGNQPQHF. In DNA form, the CDR3 reads TGTGCCAGCAGCCCAACGGGGAATCAGCCCCAGCATTTT.

The CDR3 protein is CASSLETQVATNEKLFF. DNA for the CDR3: TGTGCCAGCAGTTTAGAGACCCAGGTGGCTACTAATGAAAAACTGTTTTTT. This rearrangement joins TRBV28 to TRBJ1-4; D is uncertain. Trimming cost V 2 bases and J 2 bases, with 15 bases left between them. This CDR3 contains 17 residues. Germline lookup yields CDR1 MDHEN and CDR2 SYDVKM. Variable domain in full (rest from reference TRBV28 and TRBJ1-4): DVKVTQSSRYLVKRTGEKVFLECVQDMDHENMFWYRQDPGLGLRLIYFSYDVKMKEKGDIPEGYSVSREKKERFSLILESASTNQTSMYLCASSLETQVATNEKLFFGSGTQLSVL.

The chain employs TRBV9 and TRBJ1-1; D is perhaps TRBD1 (5 bases). Germline CDR1 reads SGDLS; CDR2 reads YYNGEE. V was trimmed by 3 bases and J by 8 bases, leaving 20 bases between them. The CDR3 has 15 residues. The CDR3 DNA follows: TGTGCCAGCAGCGCTGCGGGCCCAGGGACGGGGGAAGCTTTCTTT. Its protein is CASSAAGPGTGEAFF. Combining the CDR3 with reference TRBV9 and TRBJ1-1 gives the whole variable domain DSGVTQTPKHLITATGQRVTLRCSPRSGDLSVYWYQQSLDQGLQFLIQYYNGEERAKGNILERFSAQQFPDLHSELNLSSLELGDSALYFCASSAAGPGTGEAFFGQGTRLTVV.

The chain recombines TRBV27 with TRBJ2-2, with 12 positions matching TRBD2. V was pared by 5 bases and J by 3 bases, with 7 bases of the junction left unmatched. In germline, CDR1 is MNHEY, CDR2 SMNVEV (reference sequence). The CDR3 runs to 17 residues. The CDR3 sequence is CASSLLGLAGYTGELFF. CDR3 in DNA: TGTGCCAGCAGTCTCCTCGGACTAGCGGGGTACACCGGGGAGCTGTTTTTT.

The chain couples TRBV18 to TRBJ1-3, with unresolved D. The CDR3 loop spans 13 amino acids. The ends were cut back, 0 bases at V and 4 bases at J, with 4 bases in the middle. Germline CDR1 is KGHSH and CDR2 is LQKENI. The CDR3 is CASSPPPGNTIYF. The CDR3, as DNA: TGTGCCAGCTCACCACCGCCGGGAAACACCATATATTTT. The full variable domain, in which reference TRBV18 and TRBJ1-3 provide the parts outside the CDR3, is NAGVMQNPRHLVRRRGQEARLRCSPMKGHSHVYWYRQLPEEGLKFMVYLQKENIIDESGMPKERFSAEFPKEGPSILRIQQVVRGDSAAYFCASSPPPGNTIYFGEGSWLTVV.

The chain is built from TRBV6-1 and TRBJ2-2, with D possibly matching TRBD2 (5 bases). Trimming took off 1 base at V and 6 bases at J, with 9 bases between the two ends. This CDR3 spans 14 amino acids. Looked up from germline, CDR1 is MNHNS and CDR2 is SASEGT. The CDR3 here is CASSEGRVAGELFF. As DNA, the CDR3 is TGTGCCAGCAGTGAAGGGCGGGTTGCCGGGGAGCTGTTTTTT.

This chain joins TRBV5-1 and TRBJ2-1; TRBD2 matches 9 bases. With 0 bases clipped from V and 8 bases from J, the junction kept 9 bases outside the gene matches. The CDR3 is made up of 16 amino acids. Per germline, CDR1 SGHRS and CDR2 YFSETQ. CDR3 region: CASSLGGTSISDEQFF. The CDR3 nucleotides are TGCGCCAGCAGCTTGGGGGGGACTAGCATATCGGATGAGCAGTTCTTC.

This clone was detected once. The CDR3 nucleotides are TGTGCCAGCAGCTTAGGCAGGGCGCGGGAGCAGTACTTC. Amino acids: CASSLGRAREQYF. This chain uses TRBV7-8 with TRBJ2-7, with D possibly being TRBD1 (5 bases). The V end was cut by 1 base, the J end by 7 bases, with 11 bases between. In germline, CDR1 is SGHVS, CDR2 FQNEAQ. The CDR3 loop spans 13 amino acids.

The CDR3 coding sequence is TGTGCCAGCAGTGAGGGACTTGTCTACGAGCAGTACTTC. This codes for CASSEGLVYEQYF. J is TRBJ2-7 and V is TRBV25-1, with D possibly being TRBD2 (6 bases). CDR1 is MGHDK, CDR2 SYGVNS, per germline. This CDR3 has 13 amino acids. The V and J ends lost 3 bases and 3 bases respectively, with 9 bases between them.

The CDR3 nucleotides read TGTGCCAGCAGCTTCTTCGGCCGGGGAAGGATAGATACGCAGTATTTT. This translates into CASSFFGRGRIDTQYF. This chain joins TRBV11-2 and TRBJ2-3, with D maybe TRBD2 (5 bases). This CDR3 comprises 16 residues. The V gene lost 3 bases and the J gene lost 5 bases, with 18 bases spanning the gap. CDR1 and CDR2 (germline): SGHAT, FQNNGV.

The chain uses TRBV6-5 and TRBJ1-1; no clear D gene. The CDR3 sequence is 14 residues long. The V and J ends lost 6 bases and 5 bases respectively, with 16 bases between them. Per the germline V gene, CDR1 is MNHEY and CDR2 is SVGAGI. The CDR3 sequence is CASRRTRSETEAFF. As DNA, the CDR3 is TGTGCCAGCAGACGGACCAGATCGGAGACTGAAGCTTTCTTT.

Concerning this clone itself: The same CDR3 also results from other DNA sequences found in this sample. This chain joins TRBV5-6 and TRBJ2-3, with a tentative D call TRBD2 (5 bases). The CDR3 sequence is 14 residues long. The germline V gene encodes CDR1 SGHDT and CDR2 YYEEEE. V was cut by 2 bases and J by 1 base, with 8 bases left in between. CDR3 coding DNA: TGTGCCAGCAGCTTAGGGCGGGGCACAGATACGCAGTATTTT. It translates to CASSLGRGTDTQYF.

As to this clone: Other DNA sequences in this specimen translate into the identical CDR3. The V call is TRBV5-1, the J call TRBJ1-5, with unresolved D. The CDR3 extends over 13 amino acids. Germline V lookup: CDR1 SGHRS, CDR2 YFSETQ. Trimming took off 0 bases at V and 1 base at J, with 2 bases between the two ends. DNA of the CDR3: TGCGCCAGCAGCTTGGGGAGCAATCAGCCCCAGCATTTT. This codes for CASSLGSNQPQHF.

The chain joins TRBV5-1 to TRBJ1-2; D ambiguous. This CDR3 has 13 residues. Trimming left V 1 base short and J 4 bases short, with 8 bases between. Germline-derived CDR1 and CDR2 are SGHRS and YFSETQ. CDR3 nucleotide sequence: TGCGCCAGCAGCTTGAATACGTTCTATGGCTACACCTTC. Translation gives CASSLNTFYGYTF.

The chain couples TRBV11-2 to TRBJ2-1; 13 bases are a match to TRBD2. The trim removed 5 bases at V and 0 bases at J, leaving 7 bases unmatched. Germline V gene sequence: CDR1 SGHAT, CDR2 FQNNGV. This CDR3 region has 18 residues. The CDR3 sequence is CASSPGTSGTSSYNEQFF. The CDR3 DNA is TGTGCCAGCAGCCCCGGGACTAGCGGGACCAGCTCCTACAATGAGCAGTTCTTC.

The genes are TRBV18 and TRBJ1-2; D uncertain. Between the trimmed V and J ends, which lost 3 bases and 4 bases, there was a span of 12 bases. This CDR3 contains 14 residues. Germline assignment: CDR1 KGHSH and CDR2 LQKENI. The CDR3 DNA reads as TGTGCCAGCTCACCCGAGGGAGCGGGCTATGGCTACACCTTC. Amino acid sequence: CASSPEGAGYGYTF.

This clone was observed once. The genes are TRBV12-5 and TRBJ2-3, with D perhaps TRBD1 (5 bases). CDR3 length equals 14 residues. CDR1 is LGHNT, CDR2 FRNRAP, per germline. V was clipped by 6 bases and J by 0 bases, with 10 bases between them. CDR3 nucleotide sequence: TGTGCTAGTGGCATAACAGGTAGCACAGATACGCAGTATTTT. Its translation is CASGITGSTDTQYF.

The chain uses TRBV25-1 and TRBJ2-2, with 7 bases fitting TRBD1. V was pared by 3 bases and J by 3 bases, with 4 bases of the junction left unmatched. This CDR3 has 15 residues. Germline V gene data show CDR1 as MGHDK and CDR2 as SYGVNS. This chain's CDR3 is CASSDWGQHTGELFF. The CDR3 DNA reads TGTGCCAGCAGTGACTGGGGACAGCACACCGGGGAGCTGTTTTTT.